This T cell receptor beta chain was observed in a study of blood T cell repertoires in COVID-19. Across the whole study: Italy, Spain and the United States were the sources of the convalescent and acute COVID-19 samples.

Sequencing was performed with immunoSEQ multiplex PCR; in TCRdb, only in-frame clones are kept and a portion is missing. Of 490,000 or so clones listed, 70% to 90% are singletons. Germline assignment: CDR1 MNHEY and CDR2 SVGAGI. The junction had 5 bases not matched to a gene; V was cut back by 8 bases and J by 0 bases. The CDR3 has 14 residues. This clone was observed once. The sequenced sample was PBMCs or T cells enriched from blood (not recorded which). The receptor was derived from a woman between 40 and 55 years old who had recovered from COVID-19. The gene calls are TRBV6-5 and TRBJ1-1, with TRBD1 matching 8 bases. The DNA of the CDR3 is TGTGCCAGCCAAATGACAGGGGTGAACACTGAAGCTTTCTTT. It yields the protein CASQMTGVNTEAFF.